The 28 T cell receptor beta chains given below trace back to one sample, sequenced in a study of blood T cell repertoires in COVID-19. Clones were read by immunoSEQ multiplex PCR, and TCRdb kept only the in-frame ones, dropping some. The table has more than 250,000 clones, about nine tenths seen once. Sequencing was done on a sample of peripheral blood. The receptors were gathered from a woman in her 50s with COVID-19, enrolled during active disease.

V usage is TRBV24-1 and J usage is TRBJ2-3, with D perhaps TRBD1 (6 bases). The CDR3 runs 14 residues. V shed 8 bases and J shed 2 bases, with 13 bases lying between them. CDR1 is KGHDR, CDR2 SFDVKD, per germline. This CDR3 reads CATTPRDNTDTQYF. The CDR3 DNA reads TGTGCCACCACGCCCAGGGACAACACAGATACGCAGTATTTT.

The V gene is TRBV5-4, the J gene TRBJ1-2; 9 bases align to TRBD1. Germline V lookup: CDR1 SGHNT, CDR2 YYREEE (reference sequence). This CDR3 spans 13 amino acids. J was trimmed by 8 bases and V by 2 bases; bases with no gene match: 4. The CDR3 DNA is TGTGCCAGCAGCTTCGACAGGGGGTTCGGCTACACCTTC. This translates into CASSFDRGFGYTF.

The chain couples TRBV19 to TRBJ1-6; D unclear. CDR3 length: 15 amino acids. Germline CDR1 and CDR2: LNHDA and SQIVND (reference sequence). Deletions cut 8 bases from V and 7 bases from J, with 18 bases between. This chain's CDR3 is CASQILPGVNSPLHF. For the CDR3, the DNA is TGTGCCAGTCAGATATTACCCGGGGTCAATTCACCCCTCCACTTT.

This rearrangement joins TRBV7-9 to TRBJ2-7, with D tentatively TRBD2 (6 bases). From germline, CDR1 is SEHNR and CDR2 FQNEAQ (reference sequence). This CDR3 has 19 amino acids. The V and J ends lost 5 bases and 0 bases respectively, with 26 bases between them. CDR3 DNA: TGTGCCAGCAGCCCGCGCGGCGGGGAGCCGTCTTTGGGCTCCTACGAGCAGTACTTC. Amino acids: CASSPRGGEPSLGSYEQYF.

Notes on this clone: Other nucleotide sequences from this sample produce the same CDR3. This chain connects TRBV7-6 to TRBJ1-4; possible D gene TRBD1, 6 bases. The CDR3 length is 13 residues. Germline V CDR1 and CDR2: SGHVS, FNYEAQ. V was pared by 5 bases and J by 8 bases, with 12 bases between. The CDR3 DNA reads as TGTGCCAGCAGCCTAAGGGGGGGGGAAAAACTGTTTTTT. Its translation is CASSLRGGEKLFF.

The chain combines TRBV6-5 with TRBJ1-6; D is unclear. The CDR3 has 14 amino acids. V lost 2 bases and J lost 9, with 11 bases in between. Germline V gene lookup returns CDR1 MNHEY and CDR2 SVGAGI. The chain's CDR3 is CASSYDDGGSPLHF. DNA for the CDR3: TGTGCCAGCAGTTACGACGATGGAGGTTCACCCCTCCACTTT.

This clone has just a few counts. The chain's CDR3 is CASSVGQGNTGELFF. The DNA of the CDR3 is TGCGCCAGCAGCGTGGGACAGGGGAACACCGGGGAGCTGTTTTTT. The gene calls are TRBV5-1 and TRBJ2-2; the match to TRBD1 covers 9 bases. V lost 4 bases to trimming and J lost 1 base; unmatched junction nucleotides: 2. Germline CDR1 reads SGHRS; CDR2 reads YFSETQ. This CDR3 has 15 amino acids.

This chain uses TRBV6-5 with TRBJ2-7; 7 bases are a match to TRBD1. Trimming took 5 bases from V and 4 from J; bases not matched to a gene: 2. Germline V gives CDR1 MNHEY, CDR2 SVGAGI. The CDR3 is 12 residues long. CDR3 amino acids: CASSIQGYEQYF. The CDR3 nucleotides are TGTGCCAGCAGTATACAGGGGTACGAGCAGTACTTC.

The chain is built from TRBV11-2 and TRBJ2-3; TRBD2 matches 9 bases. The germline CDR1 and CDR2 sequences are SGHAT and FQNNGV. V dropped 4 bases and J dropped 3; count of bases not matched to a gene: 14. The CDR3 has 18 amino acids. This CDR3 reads CASSYIGGSGRGTDTQYF. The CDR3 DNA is TGTGCCAGCAGCTACATAGGGGGTAGCGGGAGAGGTACAGATACGCAGTATTTT.

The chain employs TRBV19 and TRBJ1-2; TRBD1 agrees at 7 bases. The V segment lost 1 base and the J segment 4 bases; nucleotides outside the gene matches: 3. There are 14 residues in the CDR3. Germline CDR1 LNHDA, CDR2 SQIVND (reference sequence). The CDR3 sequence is CASSIAGTAYGYTF. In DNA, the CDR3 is TGTGCCAGTAGTATAGCAGGGACAGCCTATGGCTACACCTTC.

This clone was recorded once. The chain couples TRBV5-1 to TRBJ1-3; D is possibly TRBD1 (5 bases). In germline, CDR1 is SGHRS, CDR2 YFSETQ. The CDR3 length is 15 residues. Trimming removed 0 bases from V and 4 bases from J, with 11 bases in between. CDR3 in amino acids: CASSLEGLKGNTIYF. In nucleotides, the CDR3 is TGCGCCAGCAGCTTGGAGGGGCTGAAAGGAAACACCATATATTTT.

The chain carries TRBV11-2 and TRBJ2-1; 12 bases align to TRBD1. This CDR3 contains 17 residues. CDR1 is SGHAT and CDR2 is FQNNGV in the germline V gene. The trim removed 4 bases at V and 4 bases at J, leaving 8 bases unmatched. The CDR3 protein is CASSSGDRGQDYNEQFF. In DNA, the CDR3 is TGTGCCAGCAGCTCCGGGGACAGGGGGCAAGATTACAATGAGCAGTTCTTC.

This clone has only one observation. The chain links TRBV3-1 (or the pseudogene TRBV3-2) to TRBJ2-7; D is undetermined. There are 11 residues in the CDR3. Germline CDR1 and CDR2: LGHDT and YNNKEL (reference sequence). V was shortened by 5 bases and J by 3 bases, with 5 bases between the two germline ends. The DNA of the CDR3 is TGTGCCAGCAGCTCAGACTACGAGCAGTACTTC. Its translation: CASSSDYEQYF.

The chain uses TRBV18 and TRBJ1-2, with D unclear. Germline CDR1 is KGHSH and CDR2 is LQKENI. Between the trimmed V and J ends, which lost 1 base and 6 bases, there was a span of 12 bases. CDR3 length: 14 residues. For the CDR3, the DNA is TGTGCCAGCTCACCACTATCGACGGGAGATGGCTACACCTTC. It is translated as CASSPLSTGDGYTF.

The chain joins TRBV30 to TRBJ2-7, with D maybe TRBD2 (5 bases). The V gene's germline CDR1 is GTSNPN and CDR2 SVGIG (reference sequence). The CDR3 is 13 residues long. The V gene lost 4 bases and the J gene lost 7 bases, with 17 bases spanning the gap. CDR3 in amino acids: CAWNPARGGEQYF. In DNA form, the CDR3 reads TGTGCCTGGAATCCCGCCCGGGGTGGTGAGCAGTACTTC.

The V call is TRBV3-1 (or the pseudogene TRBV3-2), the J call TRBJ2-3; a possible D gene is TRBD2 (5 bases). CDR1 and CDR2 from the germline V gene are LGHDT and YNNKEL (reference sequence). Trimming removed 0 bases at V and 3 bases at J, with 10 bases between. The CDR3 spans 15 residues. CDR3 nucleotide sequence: TGTGCCAGCAGCCAAGATCGGGGTCAAACAGATACGCAGTATTTT. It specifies CASSQDRGQTDTQYF.

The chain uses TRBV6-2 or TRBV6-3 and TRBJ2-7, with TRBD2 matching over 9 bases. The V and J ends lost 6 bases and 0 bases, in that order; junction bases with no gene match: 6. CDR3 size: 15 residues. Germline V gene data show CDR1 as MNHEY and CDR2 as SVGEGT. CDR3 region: CASSYSGRSSYEQYF. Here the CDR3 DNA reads TGTGCCAGCAGCTATAGCGGGAGAAGCTCCTACGAGCAGTACTTC.

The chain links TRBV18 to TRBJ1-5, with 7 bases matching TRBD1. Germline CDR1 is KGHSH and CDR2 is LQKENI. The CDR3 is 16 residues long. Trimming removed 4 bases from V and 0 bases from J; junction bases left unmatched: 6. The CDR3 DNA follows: TGTGCCAGCTCACAACGGGACAGCTATAGCAATCAGCCCCAGCATTTT. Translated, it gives CASSQRDSYSNQPQHF. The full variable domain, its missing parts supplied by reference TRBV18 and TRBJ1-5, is NAGVMQNPRHLVRRRGQEARLRCSPMKGHSHVYWYRQLPEEGLKFMVYLQKENIIDESGMPKERFSAEFPKEGPSILRIQQVVRGDSAAYFCASSQRDSYSNQPQHFGDGTRLSIL.

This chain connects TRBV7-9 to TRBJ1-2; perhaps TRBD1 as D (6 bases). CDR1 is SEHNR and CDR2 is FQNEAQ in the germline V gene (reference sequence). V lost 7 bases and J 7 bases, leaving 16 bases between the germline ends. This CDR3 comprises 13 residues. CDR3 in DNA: TGTGCCAGCACCTCCGTCCAGGGGCTTGGCTACACCTTC. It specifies CASTSVQGLGYTF.

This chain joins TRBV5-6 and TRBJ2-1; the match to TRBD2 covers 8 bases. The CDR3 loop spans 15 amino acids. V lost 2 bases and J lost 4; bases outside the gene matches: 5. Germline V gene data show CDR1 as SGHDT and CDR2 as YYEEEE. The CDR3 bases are TGTGCCAGCAGCTTTATGTCGGGAGGGTACAATGAGCAGTTCTTC. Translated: CASSFMSGGYNEQFF.

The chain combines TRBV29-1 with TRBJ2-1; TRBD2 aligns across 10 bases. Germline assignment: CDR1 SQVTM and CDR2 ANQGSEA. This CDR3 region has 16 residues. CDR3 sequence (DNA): TGCAGTGTCTCGTTAGCGGGAGGCCCTTGGTACAATGAGCAGTTCTTC. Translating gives CSVSLAGGPWYNEQFF.

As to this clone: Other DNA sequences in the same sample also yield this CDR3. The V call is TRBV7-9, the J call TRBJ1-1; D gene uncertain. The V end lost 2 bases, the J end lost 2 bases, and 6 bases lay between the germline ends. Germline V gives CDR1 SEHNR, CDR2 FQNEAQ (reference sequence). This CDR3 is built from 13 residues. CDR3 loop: CASSLRGNTEAFF. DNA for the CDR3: TGTGCCAGCAGCTTACGGGGTAACACTGAAGCTTTCTTT.

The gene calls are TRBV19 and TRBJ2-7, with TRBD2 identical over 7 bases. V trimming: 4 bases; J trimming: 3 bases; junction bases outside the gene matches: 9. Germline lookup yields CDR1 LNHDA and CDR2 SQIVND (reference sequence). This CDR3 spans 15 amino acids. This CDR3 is CASSRSGNRGYEQYF. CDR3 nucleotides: TGTGCCAGTAGTAGGAGCGGGAATAGAGGCTACGAGCAGTACTTC. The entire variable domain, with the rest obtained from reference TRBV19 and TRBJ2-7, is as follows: DGGITQSPKYLFRKEGQNVTLSCEQNLNHDAMYWYRQDPGQGLRLIYYSQIVNDFQKGDIAEGYSVSREKKESFPLTVTSAQKNPTAFYLCASSRSGNRGYEQYFGPGTRLTVT.

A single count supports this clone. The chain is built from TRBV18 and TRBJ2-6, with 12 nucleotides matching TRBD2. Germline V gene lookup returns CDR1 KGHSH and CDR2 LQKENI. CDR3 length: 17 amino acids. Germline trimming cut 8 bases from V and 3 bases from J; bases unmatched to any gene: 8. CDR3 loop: CASRSGTSGYGANVLTF. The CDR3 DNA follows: TGTGCCAGCCGATCTGGGACTAGCGGGTATGGGGCCAACGTCCTGACTTTC.

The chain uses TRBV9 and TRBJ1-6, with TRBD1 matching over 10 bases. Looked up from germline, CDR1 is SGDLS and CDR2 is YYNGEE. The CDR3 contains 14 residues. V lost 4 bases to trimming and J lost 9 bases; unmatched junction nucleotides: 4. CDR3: CASSPGQGGSPLHF. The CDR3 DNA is TGTGCCAGCAGCCCTGGACAGGGGGGTTCACCCCTCCACTTT.

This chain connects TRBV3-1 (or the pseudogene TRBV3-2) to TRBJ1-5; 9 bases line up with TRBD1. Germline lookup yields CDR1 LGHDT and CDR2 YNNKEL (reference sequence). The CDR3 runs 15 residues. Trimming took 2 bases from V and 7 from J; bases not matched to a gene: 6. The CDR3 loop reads CASSQPGQGRQPQHF. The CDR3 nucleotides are TGTGCCAGCAGCCAACCGGGACAGGGAAGGCAGCCCCAGCATTTT.

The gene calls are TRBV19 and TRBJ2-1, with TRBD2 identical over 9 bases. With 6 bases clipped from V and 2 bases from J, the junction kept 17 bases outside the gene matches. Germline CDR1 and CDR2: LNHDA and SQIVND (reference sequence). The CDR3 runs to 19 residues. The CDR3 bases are TGTGCCAGTAGAACCGGGGCACTGAGAGCGGGAGGCACCTACAATGAGCAGTTCTTC. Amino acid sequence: CASRTGALRAGGTYNEQFF.

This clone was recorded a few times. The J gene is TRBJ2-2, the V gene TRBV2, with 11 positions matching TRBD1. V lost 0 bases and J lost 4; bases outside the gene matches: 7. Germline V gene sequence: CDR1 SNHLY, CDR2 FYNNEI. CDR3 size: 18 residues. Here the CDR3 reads CASSEALRTGGFTGELFF. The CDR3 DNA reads TGTGCCAGCAGTGAAGCGCTTAGGACAGGGGGCTTCACCGGGGAGCTGTTTTTT.